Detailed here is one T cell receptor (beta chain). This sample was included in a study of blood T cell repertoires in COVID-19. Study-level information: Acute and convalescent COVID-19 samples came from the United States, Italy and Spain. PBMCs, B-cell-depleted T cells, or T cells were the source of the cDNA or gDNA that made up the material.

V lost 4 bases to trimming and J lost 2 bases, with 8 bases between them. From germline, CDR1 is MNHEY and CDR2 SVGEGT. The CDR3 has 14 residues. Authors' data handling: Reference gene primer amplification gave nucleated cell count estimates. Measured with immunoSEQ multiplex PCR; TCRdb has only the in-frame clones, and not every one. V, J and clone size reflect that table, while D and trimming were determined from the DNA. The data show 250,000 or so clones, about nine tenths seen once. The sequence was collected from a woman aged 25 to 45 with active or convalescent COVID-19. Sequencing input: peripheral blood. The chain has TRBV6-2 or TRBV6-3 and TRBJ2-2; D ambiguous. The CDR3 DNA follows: TGTGCCAGCAGTTCGGTCCAAAACACCGGGGAGCTGTTTTTT. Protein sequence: CASSSVQNTGELFF.